The clone carrying this TCR beta chain was seen a handful of times. Its antigen is still unknown. The sample originates from a study of blood T cells in healthy people across ages. Primers used in a second PCR of about 7 to 11 cycles were a sample-barcoded 5' primer and a J-beta primer mix. One entry per CDR3 protein results from TCRdb running MiXCR on the 5' RACE reads. The sample includes about 1.7 million distinct CDR3 sequences, 28% of them seen just once. CDR1 MNHEY and CDR2 SVGAGI come from the germline V gene. The CDR3 consists of 15 residues. The ends lost 6 bases at V and 6 bases at J; junction bases unmatched: 9. Healthy Caucasian individuals from Russia aged about 6 to 95 served as donors. Per sample, no less than 6 micrograms of total RNA were extracted. Points from the study as a whole: Calculation of diversity from one million T cells yielded estimates considered to be underestimates.

The sample consisted of blood. The receptor comes from a woman in her thirties in good health. The rearrangement uses TRBV6-5 and TRBJ2-7; 12 nucleotides align to TRBD1. CDR3 nucleotides: TGTGCCAGCAGCCGCGCGGGACAGGGGGCTATCGAGCAGTACTTC. This encodes CASSRAGQGAIEQYF.